The 13 T cell receptor beta chains reported below all come from one sample, sequenced in a study of T cell responses to AZD1222 COVID-19 vaccine. Data came from immunoSEQ multiplex PCR; TCRdb stores just in-frame clones and leaves some out. Found here are 100,000 to 150,000 clones, 89% of them singletons; the top ten hold roughly 4.2%. The sequences come from peripheral blood, collected on day 0 of AZD1222 vaccination. These receptors were taken from an adult in good health.

The chain joins TRBV6-6 to TRBJ2-5, with 10 bases matching TRBD2. In germline, CDR1 is MNHNY, CDR2 SVGAGI (reference sequence). The CDR3 sequence is 18 residues long. Losses at the gene ends were 5 bases for V and 0 bases for J; bases not matched to a gene: 12. The CDR3 DNA reads TGTGCCAGCAGTCCTACCATGGGAGCGGGGGGGTACCAAGAGACCCAGTACTTC. Protein product: CASSPTMGAGGYQETQYF.

The V gene is TRBV2, the J gene TRBJ2-7; tentatively, D is TRBD1 (5 bases). The CDR3 contains 14 residues. The germline CDR1 and CDR2 sequences are SNHLY and FYNNEI. V was pared by 4 bases and J by 3 bases, with 13 bases between. Here the CDR3 DNA reads TGTGCCAGCAGTGTCGCACAGGTGGTCTACGAGCAGTACTTC. Its protein is CASSVAQVVYEQYF.

V gene TRBV10-3 combines with J gene TRBJ2-3; 8 bases fit TRBD1. The CDR3 loop spans 14 amino acids. Per germline, CDR1 ENHRY and CDR2 SYGVKD. The V gene end was trimmed by 10 bases and the J gene end by 0 bases; junction bases not matched to a gene: 6. In DNA, the CDR3 is TGTGCCACCGGACAGGGCGTAAGCACAGATACGCAGTATTTT. This translates into CATGQGVSTDTQYF.

V gene TRBV27 combines with J gene TRBJ2-7, with D hard to call. Germline V gene sequence: CDR1 MNHEY, CDR2 SMNVEV (reference sequence). Trimming removed 7 bases at V and 0 bases at J, with 16 bases between. This CDR3 contains 15 residues. CDR3 DNA: TGTGCCAGCACCTTATCCTGGGGTCTCTCCTACGAGCAGTACTTC. It yields the protein CASTLSWGLSYEQYF.

The chain has TRBV4-1 and TRBJ2-2; no clear D. Germline CDR1 MGHRA, CDR2 YSYEKL. This CDR3 has 17 amino acids. V shed 0 bases and J shed 1 base, with 12 bases lying between them. The DNA for the CDR3 is TGCGCCAGCAGCCAAGAAGCCCTTAGAAAGAACACCGGGGAGCTGTTTTTT. Encoded protein: CASSQEALRKNTGELFF.

V gene TRBV5-1 combines with J gene TRBJ1-4, with unresolved D. CDR1 and CDR2 from the germline V gene are SGHRS and YFSETQ. The CDR3 runs 14 residues. Trimming left V 4 bases short and J 5 bases short, with 12 bases between. DNA of the CDR3: TGCGCCAGCAGCCAGACCGGAGTGAATGAAAAACTGTTTTTT. Translation: CASSQTGVNEKLFF. The variable domain in full, completed from reference TRBV5-1 and TRBJ1-4, reads KAGVTQTPRYLIKTRGQQVTLSCSPISGHRSVSWYQQTPGQGLQFLFEYFSETQRNKGNFPGRFSGRQFSNSRSEMNVSTLELGDSALYLCASSQTGVNEKLFFGSGTQLSVL.

V usage is TRBV14 and J usage is TRBJ1-5; D unclear. The V end was cut by 0 bases, the J end by 16 bases, with 10 bases between. The CDR3 is 11 residues long. Germline loops: CDR1 SGHDN, CDR2 FVKESK. The DNA for the CDR3 is TGTGCCAGCAGCCAAGAACGGCTCCATCATTTT. The encoded protein is CASSQERLHHF.

V usage is TRBV5-1 and J usage is TRBJ2-5, with D unclear. The germline V and J ends were trimmed by 0 bases and 0 bases, with 3 bases remaining between them. The CDR3 has 13 residues. Per germline, CDR1 SGHRS and CDR2 YFSETQ. CDR3 residues: CASSLDNQETQYF. In nucleotides, the CDR3 is TGCGCCAGCAGCTTGGACAACCAAGAGACCCAGTACTTC.

This clone was seen just once. This chain joins TRBV7-2 and TRBJ2-3; 11 nucleotides agree with TRBD2. V shed 5 bases and J 4 bases; nucleotides not matched to a gene: 5. Germline assignment: CDR1 SGHTA and CDR2 FQGNSA. There are 15 residues in the CDR3. The CDR3 DNA reads as TGTGCCAGCAGCATACGGACTAGCGGGTCAGATACGCAGTATTTT. Translation: CASSIRTSGSDTQYF.

The V gene is TRBV25-1, the J gene TRBJ2-5; D is unclear. This CDR3 has 12 amino acids. V was cut by 11 bases and J by 5 bases, with 15 bases left in between. Germline V gene data show CDR1 as MGHDK and CDR2 as SYGVNS. The CDR3 protein is CAASIGSETQYF. CDR3 coding DNA: TGTGCCGCCAGCATAGGTAGCGAGACCCAGTACTTC.

The J gene is TRBJ2-7, the V gene TRBV14; D is unresolved. This CDR3 region has 15 residues. Germline V lookup: CDR1 SGHDN, CDR2 FVKESK. Deletions cut 2 bases from V and 2 bases from J, with 13 bases between. The CDR3 DNA reads as TGTGCCAGCAGCCAAAGTGGAAGGGCCCCCTACGAGCAGTACTTC. Translating gives CASSQSGRAPYEQYF.

The rearrangement joins TRBV7-8 to TRBJ1-5, with D hard to call. Between the trimmed V and J ends, which lost 2 bases and 4 bases, there was a span of 6 bases. Germline V CDR1 and CDR2: SGHVS, FQNEAQ. The CDR3 spans 13 residues. CDR3 bases: TGTGCCAGCAGCTTACGACTTAATCAGCCCCAGCATTTT. Amino acid sequence: CASSLRLNQPQHF.

This chain connects TRBV28 to TRBJ2-2; D is perhaps TRBD2 (7 bases). Trimming left V 3 bases short and J 4 bases short, with 15 bases between. The CDR3 runs 16 residues. Germline V gene data show CDR1 as MDHEN and CDR2 as SYDVKM. CDR3 amino acids: CASSFHTGRGTGELFF. Here the CDR3 DNA reads TGTGCCAGCAGTTTCCATACAGGGAGGGGCACCGGGGAGCTGTTTTTT.